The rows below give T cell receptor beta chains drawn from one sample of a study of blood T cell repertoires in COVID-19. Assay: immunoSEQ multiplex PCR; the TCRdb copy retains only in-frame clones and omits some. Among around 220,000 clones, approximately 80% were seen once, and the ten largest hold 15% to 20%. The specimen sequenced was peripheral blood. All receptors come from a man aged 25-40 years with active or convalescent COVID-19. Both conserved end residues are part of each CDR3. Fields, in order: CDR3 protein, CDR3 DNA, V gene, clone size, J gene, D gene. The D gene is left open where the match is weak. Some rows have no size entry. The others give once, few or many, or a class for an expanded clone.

CDR3 protein: CAWSVNFNEKLFF; CDR3 DNA: TGTGCCTGGAGTGTAAACTTTAATGAAAAACTGTTTTTT; V gene: TRBV30; clone size: NA; J gene: TRBJ1-4; D gene: NA
CDR3 protein: CASASHRNTEAFF; CDR3 DNA: TGCGCCAGCGCGAGTCATCGGAACACTGAAGCTTTCTTT; V gene: TRBV23-1; clone size: once; J gene: TRBJ1-1; D gene: NA
CDR3 protein: CASREDRGRTDTQYF; CDR3 DNA: TGTGCCAGCAGAGAGGACAGGGGGCGCACAGATACGCAGTATTTT; V gene: TRBV28; clone size: NA; J gene: TRBJ2-3; D gene: TRBD1
CDR3 protein: CASSIIPQGRPPHNEQFF; CDR3 DNA: TGTGCCAGTAGTATCATTCCACAGGGCCGACCCCCCCACAATGAGCAGTTCTTC; V gene: TRBV19; clone size: NA; J gene: TRBJ2-1; D gene: NA
CDR3 protein: CASSDTTGSNSPLHF; CDR3 DNA: TGTGCCAGCAGTGATACGACAGGCAGTAATTCACCCCTCCACTTT; V gene: TRBV2; clone size: few; J gene: TRBJ1-6; D gene: NA
CDR3 protein: CASSRGSPYEQYF; CDR3 DNA: TGTGCCAGCAGCCGAGGTAGCCCGTACGAGCAGTACTTC; V gene: TRBV7-2; clone size: NA; J gene: TRBJ2-7; D gene: NA
CDR3 protein: CASSLWGRGLDKLFF; CDR3 DNA: TGTGCCAGCAGTTTATGGGGGCGGGGGCTGGACAAACTGTTTTTT; V gene: TRBV28; clone size: few; J gene: TRBJ1-4; D gene: NA
CDR3 protein: CASSWGRGVDGYTF; CDR3 DNA: TGTGCCAGCAGTTGGGGCAGGGGGGTTGATGGCTACACCTTC; V gene: TRBV28; clone size: NA; J gene: TRBJ1-2; D gene: TRBD1
CDR3 protein: CASRKTGGSNQPQHF; CDR3 DNA: TGTGCCAGCAGGAAAACAGGGGGTAGCAATCAGCCCCAGCATTTT; V gene: TRBV28; clone size: NA; J gene: TRBJ1-5; D gene: TRBD1
CDR3 protein: CAWTRGGIEQYF; CDR3 DNA: TGTGCCTGGACGAGAGGCGGGATCGAGCAGTACTTC; V gene: TRBV30; clone size: few; J gene: TRBJ2-7; D gene: NA
CDR3 protein: CASSLVLEENIQYF; CDR3 DNA: TGTGCCAGCAGCTTAGTTCTGGAGGAAAACATTCAGTACTTC; V gene: TRBV7-2; clone size: NA; J gene: TRBJ2-4; D gene: NA
CDR3 protein: CASSVNEQYF; CDR3 DNA: TGTGCCAGCAGTGTCAACGAGCAGTACTTC; V gene: TRBV2; clone size: NA; J gene: TRBJ2-7; D gene: NA
CDR3 protein: CASSGTGARETQYF; CDR3 DNA: TGTGCCAGCAGTGGGACAGGGGCGAGGGAGACCCAGTACTTC; V gene: TRBV2; clone size: NA; J gene: TRBJ2-5; D gene: TRBD1
CDR3 protein: CAWSADRTPGDTQYF; CDR3 DNA: TGTGCCTGGAGTGCAGACAGGACCCCTGGGGATACGCAGTATTTT; V gene: TRBV30; clone size: NA; J gene: TRBJ2-3; D gene: NA
CDR3 protein: CASSWRGNEQFF; CDR3 DNA: TGTGCCAGCAGCTGGCGAGGGAATGAGCAGTTCTTC; V gene: TRBV28; clone size: NA; J gene: TRBJ2-1; D gene: NA
CDR3 protein: CSSGGGYGYTF; CDR3 DNA: TGCAGCTCTGGGGGGGGCTATGGCTACACCTTC; V gene: TRBV29-1; clone size: NA; J gene: TRBJ1-2; D gene: NA
CDR3 protein: CASSTSGNEQFF; CDR3 DNA: TGTGCCAGCAGTACCTCGGGAAATGAGCAGTTCTTC; V gene: TRBV6-6; clone size: NA; J gene: TRBJ2-1; D gene: NA
CDR3 protein: CASSHLLAGEEQFF; CDR3 DNA: TGCGCCAGCAGCCACCTGCTAGCGGGGGAAGAGCAGTTCTTC; V gene: TRBV4-1; clone size: NA; J gene: TRBJ2-1; D gene: TRBD2
CDR3 protein: CASSLAGISTDTQYF; CDR3 DNA: TGTGCCAGCAGCTTGGCGGGGATTAGCACAGATACGCAGTATTTT; V gene: TRBV7-9; clone size: NA; J gene: TRBJ2-3; D gene: NA